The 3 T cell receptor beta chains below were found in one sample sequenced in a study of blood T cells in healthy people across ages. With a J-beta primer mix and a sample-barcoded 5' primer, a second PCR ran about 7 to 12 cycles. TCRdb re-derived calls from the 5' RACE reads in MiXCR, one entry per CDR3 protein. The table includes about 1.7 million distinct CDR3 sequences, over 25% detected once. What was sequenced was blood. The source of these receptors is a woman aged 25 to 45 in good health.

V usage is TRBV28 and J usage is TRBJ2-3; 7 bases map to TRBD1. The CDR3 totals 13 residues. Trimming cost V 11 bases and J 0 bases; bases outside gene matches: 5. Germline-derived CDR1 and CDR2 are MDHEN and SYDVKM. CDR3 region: CASQGDSTDTQYF. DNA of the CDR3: TGTGCCTCCCAGGGGGACAGCACAGATACGCAGTATTTT.

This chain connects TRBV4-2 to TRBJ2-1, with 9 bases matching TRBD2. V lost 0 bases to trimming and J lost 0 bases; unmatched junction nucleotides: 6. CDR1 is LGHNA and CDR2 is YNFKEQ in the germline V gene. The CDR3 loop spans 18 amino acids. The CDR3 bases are TGTGCCAGCAGCCAAGATCCGATTAGCGGGAGCTCCTACAATGAGCAGTTCTTC. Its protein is CASSQDPISGSSYNEQFF.

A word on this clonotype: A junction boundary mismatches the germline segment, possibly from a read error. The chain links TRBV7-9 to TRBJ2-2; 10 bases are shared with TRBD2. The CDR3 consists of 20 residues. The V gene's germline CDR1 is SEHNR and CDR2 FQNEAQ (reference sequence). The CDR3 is CASSLGVGLAGATNTGELFF. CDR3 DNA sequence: TGTGCCAGCAGTTTAGGTGTTGGTCTAGCGGGAGCCACGAACACCGGGGAGCTGTTTTTT. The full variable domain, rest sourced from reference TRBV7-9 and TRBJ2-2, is DTGVSQNPRHKITKRGQNVTFRCDPISEHNRLYWYRQTLGQGPEFLTYFQNEAQLEKSRLLSDRFSAERPKGSFSTLEIQRTEQGDSAMYLCASSLGVGLAGATNTGELFFGEGSRLTVL.